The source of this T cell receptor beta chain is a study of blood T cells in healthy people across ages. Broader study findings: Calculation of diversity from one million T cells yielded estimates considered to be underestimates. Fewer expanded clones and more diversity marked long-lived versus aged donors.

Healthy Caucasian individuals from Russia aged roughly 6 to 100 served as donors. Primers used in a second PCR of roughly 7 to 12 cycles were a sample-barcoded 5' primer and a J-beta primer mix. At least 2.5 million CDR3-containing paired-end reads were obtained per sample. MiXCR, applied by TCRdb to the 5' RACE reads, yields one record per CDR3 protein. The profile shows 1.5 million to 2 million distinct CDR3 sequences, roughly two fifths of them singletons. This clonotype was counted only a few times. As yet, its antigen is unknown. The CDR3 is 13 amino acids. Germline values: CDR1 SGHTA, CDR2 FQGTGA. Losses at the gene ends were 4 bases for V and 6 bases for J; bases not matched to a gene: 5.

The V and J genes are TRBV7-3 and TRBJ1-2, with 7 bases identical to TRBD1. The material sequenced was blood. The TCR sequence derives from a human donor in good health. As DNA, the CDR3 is TGTGCCAGCAGCTCCTCCCAGGGGGATGGCTACACCTTC. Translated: CASSSSQGDGYTF.